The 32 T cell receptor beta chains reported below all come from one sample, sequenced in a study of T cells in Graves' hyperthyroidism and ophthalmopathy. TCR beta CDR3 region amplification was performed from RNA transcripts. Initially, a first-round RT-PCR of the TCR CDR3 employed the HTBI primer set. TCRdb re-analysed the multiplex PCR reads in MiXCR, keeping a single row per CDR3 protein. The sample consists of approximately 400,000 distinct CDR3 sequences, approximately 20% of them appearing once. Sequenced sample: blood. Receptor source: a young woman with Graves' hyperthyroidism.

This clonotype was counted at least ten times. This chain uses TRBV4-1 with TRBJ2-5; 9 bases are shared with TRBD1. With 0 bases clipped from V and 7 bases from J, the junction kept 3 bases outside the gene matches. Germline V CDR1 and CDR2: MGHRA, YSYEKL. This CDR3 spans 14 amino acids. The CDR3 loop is CASSQEDRGATQYF. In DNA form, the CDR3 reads TGCGCCAGCAGCCAAGAGGACAGGGGCGCGACCCAGTACTTC.

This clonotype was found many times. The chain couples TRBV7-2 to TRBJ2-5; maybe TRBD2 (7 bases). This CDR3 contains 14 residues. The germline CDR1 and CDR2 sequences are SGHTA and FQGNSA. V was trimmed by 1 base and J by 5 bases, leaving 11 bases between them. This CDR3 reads CASSLVRGGETQYF. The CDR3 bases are TGTGCCAGCAGCTTAGTTAGGGGGGGCGAGACCCAGTACTTC.

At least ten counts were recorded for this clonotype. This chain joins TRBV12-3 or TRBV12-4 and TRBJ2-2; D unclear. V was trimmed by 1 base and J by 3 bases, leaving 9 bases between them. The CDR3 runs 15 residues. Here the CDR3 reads CASSLGSRYTGELFF. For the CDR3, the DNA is TGTGCCAGCAGTTTAGGGTCGCGATACACCGGGGAGCTGTTTTTT.

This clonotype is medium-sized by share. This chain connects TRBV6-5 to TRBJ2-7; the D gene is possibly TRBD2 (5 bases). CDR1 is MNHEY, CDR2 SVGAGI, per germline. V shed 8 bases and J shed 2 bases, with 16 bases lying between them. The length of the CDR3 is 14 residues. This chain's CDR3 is CASETGLTPYEQYF. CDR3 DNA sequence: TGTGCCAGCGAGACGGGGTTAACCCCCTACGAGCAGTACTTC.

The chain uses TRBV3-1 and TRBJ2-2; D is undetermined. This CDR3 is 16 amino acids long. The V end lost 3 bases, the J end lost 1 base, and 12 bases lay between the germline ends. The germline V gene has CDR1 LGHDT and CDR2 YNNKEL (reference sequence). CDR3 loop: CASSHVQNLNTGELFF. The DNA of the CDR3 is TGTGCCAGCAGCCATGTACAGAATTTGAACACCGGGGAGCTGTTTTTT.

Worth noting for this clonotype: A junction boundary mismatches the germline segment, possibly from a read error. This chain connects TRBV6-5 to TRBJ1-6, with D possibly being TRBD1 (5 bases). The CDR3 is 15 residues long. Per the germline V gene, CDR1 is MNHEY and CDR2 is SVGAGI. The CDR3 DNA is TGTGCCAGCGGTTACACTCAGGGTGTGGATTCACCTCTCCACTTT. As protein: CASGYTQGVDSPLHF.

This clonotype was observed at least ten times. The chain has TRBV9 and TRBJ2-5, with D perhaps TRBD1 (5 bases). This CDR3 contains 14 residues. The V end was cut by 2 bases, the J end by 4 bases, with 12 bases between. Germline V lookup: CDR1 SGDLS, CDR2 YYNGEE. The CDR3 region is CASSVQGFGETQYF. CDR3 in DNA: TGTGCCAGCAGCGTGCAGGGTTTTGGAGAGACCCAGTACTTC.

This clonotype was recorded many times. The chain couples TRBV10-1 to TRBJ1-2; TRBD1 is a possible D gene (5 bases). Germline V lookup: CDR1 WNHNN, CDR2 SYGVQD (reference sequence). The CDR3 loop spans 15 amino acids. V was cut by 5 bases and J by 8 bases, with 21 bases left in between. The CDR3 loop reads CASSMTRDGLGGYTF. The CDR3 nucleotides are TGCGCCAGCAGTATGACGCGGGACGGTCTGGGGGGCTACACCTTC.

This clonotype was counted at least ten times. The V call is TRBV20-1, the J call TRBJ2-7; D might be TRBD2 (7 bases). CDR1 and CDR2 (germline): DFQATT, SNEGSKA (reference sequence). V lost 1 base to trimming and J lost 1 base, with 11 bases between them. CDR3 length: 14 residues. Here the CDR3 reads CSARVGGGSYEQYF. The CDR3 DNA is TGCAGTGCTAGAGTAGGGGGGGGGTCCTACGAGCAGTACTTC.

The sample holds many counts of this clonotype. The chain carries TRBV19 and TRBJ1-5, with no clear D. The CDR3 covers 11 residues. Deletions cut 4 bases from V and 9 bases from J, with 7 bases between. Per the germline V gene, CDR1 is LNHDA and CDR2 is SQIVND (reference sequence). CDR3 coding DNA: TGTGCCAGTAGTACCCCCGGGCCCCAGCATTTT. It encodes CASSTPGPQHF.

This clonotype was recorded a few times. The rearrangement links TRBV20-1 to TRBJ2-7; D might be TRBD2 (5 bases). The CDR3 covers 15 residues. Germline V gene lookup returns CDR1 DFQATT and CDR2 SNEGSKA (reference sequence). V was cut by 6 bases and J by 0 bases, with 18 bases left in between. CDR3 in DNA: TGCAGTGCCCAACGGAGGCAGGTCGGCTCCTACGAGCAGTACTTC. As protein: CSAQRRQVGSYEQYF.

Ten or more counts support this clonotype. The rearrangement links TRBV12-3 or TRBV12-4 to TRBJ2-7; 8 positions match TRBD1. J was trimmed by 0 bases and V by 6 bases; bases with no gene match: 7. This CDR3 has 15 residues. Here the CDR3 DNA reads TGTGCCAGCAGCACGGACAGGGTGAGCTCCTACGAGCAGTACTTC. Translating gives CASSTDRVSSYEQYF.

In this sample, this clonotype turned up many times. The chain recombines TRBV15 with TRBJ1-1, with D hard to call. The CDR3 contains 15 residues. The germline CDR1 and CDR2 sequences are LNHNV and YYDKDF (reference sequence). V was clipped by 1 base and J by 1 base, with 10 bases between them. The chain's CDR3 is CATSRVFGSNTEAFF. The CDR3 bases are TGTGCCACCAGCAGAGTCTTTGGTTCGAACACTGAAGCTTTCTTT. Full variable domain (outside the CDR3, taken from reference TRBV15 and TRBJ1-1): DAMVIQNPRYQVTQFGKPVTLSCSQTLNHNVMYWYQQKSSQAPKLLFHYYDKDFNNEADTPDNFQSRRPNTSFCFLDIRSPGLGDTAMYLCATSRVFGSNTEAFFGQGTRLTVV.

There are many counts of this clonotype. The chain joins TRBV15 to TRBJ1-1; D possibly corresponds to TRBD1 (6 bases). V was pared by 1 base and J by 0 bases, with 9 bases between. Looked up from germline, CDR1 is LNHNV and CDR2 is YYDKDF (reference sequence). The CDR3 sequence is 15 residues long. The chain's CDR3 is CATSRAQGMNTEAFF. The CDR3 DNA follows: TGTGCCACCAGCAGAGCCCAGGGGATGAACACTGAAGCTTTCTTT.

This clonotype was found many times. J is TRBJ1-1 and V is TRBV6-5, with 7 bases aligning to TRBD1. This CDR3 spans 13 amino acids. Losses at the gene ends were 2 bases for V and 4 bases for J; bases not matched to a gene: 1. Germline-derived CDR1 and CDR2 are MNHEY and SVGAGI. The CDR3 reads CASSYGTATEAFF. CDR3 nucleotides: TGTGCCAGCAGTTACGGGACAGCCACTGAAGCTTTCTTT.

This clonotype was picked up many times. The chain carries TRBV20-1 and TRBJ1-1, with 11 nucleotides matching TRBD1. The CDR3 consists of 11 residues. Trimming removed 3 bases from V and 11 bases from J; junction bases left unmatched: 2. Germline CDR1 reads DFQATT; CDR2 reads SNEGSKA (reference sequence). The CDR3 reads CSARDRGHAFF. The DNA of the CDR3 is TGCAGTGCTAGGGACAGGGGGCATGCTTTCTTT.

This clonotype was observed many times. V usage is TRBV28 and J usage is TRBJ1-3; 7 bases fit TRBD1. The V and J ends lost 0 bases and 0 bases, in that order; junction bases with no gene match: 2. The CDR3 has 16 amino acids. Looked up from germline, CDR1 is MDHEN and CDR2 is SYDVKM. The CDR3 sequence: CASSLWDRRSGNTIYF. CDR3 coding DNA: TGTGCCAGCAGTTTATGGGACAGGCGCTCTGGAAACACCATATATTTT.

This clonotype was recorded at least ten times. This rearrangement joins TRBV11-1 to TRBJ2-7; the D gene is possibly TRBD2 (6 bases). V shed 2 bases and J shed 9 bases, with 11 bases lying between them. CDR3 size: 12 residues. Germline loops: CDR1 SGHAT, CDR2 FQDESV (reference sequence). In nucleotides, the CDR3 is TGTGCCAGCAGCTTAACTGGGACTTTGCAGTACTTC. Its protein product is CASSLTGTLQYF.

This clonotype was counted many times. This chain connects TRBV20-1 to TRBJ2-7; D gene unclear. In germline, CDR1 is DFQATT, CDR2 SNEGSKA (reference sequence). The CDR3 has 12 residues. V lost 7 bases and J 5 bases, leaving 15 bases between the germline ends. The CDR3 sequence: CSGNRDRHEQYF. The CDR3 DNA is TGCAGTGGAAATAGGGATCGCCACGAGCAGTACTTC.

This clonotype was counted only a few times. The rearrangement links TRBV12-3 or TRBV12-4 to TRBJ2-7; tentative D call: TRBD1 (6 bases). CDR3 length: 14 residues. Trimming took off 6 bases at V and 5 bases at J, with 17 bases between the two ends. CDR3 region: CASSSTGSDHEQYF. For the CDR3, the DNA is TGTGCCAGCAGCTCAACAGGGTCAGACCACGAGCAGTACTTC.

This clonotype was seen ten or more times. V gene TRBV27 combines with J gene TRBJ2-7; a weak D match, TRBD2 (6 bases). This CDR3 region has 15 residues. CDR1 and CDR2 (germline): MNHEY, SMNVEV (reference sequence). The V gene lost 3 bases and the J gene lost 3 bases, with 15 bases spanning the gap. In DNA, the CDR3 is TGTGCCAGCAGTTTTTTCGGGGGTGAAATCTACGAGCAGTACTTC. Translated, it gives CASSFFGGEIYEQYF.

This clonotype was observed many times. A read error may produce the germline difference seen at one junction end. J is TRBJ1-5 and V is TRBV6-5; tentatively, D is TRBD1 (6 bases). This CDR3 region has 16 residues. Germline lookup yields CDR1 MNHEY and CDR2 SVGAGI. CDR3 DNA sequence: TGTGCCAGCAGCCCTATGGGACACTTTAGCGATCAGCCCCAGCATTTT. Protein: CASSPMGHFSDQPQHF.

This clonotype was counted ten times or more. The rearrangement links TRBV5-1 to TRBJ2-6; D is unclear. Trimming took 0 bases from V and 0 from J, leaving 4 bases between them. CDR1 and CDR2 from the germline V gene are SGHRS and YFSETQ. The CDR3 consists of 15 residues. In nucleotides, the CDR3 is TGCGCCAGCAGCTTGGTTGCCTCTGGGGCCAACGTCCTGACTTTC. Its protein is CASSLVASGANVLTF. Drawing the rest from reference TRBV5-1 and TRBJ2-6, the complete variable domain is KAGVTQTPRYLIKTRGQQVTLSCSPISGHRSVSWYQQTPGQGLQFLFEYFSETQRNKGNFPGRFSGRQFSNSRSEMNVSTLELGDSALYLCASSLVASGANVLTFGAGSRLTVL.

For the CDR3, the DNA is TGTGCCAGCACCTACAGGGGTTTGGTCTACGAGCAGTACTTC. Translation gives CASTYRGLVYEQYF. The chain uses TRBV12-3 or TRBV12-4 and TRBJ2-7, with TRBD1 identical over 7 bases. The V and J ends lost 7 bases and 3 bases, in that order; junction bases with no gene match: 9. The CDR3 extends over 14 amino acids.

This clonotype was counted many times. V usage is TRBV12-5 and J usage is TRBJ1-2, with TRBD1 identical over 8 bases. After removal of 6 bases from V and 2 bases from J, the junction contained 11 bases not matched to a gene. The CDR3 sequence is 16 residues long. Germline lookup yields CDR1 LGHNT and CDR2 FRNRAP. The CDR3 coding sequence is TGTGCTAGTGGACAAACCCCGACAGGGGCCAACTATGGCTACACCTTC. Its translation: CASGQTPTGANYGYTF.

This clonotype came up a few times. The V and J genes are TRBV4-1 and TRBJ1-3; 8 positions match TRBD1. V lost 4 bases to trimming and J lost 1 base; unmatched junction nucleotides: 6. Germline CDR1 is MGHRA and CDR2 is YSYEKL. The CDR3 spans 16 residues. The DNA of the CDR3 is TGCGCCAGCAGCCCTTCGACAGGGGCATCTGGAAACACCATATATTTT. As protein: CASSPSTGASGNTIYF.

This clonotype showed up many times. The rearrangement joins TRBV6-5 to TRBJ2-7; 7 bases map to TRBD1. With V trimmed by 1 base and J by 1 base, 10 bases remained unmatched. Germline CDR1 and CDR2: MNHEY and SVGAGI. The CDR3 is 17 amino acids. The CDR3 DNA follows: TGTGCCAGCAGTTACTATATCGGACAGGCGCTGTCCTACGAGCAGTACTTC. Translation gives CASSYYIGQALSYEQYF.

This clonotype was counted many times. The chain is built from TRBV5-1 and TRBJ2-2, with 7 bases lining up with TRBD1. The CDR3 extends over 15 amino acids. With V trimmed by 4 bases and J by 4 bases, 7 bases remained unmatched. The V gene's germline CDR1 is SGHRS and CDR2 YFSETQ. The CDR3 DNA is TGCGCCAGCAGCCCCGCCGGGACAGTCACCGGGGAGCTGTTTTTT. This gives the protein CASSPAGTVTGELFF. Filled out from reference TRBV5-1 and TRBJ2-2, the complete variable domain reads KAGVTQTPRYLIKTRGQQVTLSCSPISGHRSVSWYQQTPGQGLQFLFEYFSETQRNKGNFPGRFSGRQFSNSRSEMNVSTLELGDSALYLCASSPAGTVTGELFFGEGSRLTVL.

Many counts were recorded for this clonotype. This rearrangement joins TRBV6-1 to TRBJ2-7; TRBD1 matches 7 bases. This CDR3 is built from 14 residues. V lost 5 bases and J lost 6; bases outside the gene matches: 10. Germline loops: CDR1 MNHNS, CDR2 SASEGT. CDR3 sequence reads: CASSINVQGTEQYF. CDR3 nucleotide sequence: TGTGCCAGCAGTATAAATGTACAGGGGACCGAGCAGTACTTC.

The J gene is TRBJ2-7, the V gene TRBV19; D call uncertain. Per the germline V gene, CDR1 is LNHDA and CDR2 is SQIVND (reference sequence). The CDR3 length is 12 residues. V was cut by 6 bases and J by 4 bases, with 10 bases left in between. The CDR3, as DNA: TGTGCCAGTAGCACTCCGGGTTACGAGCAGTACTTC. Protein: CASSTPGYEQYF.

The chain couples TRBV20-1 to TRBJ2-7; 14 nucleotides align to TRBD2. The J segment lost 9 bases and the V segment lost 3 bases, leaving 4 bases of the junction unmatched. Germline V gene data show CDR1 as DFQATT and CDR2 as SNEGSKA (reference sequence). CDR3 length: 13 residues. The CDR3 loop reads CSARGTSGGRQYF. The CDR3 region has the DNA TGCAGTGCTAGGGGGACTAGCGGGGGAAGGCAGTACTTC.

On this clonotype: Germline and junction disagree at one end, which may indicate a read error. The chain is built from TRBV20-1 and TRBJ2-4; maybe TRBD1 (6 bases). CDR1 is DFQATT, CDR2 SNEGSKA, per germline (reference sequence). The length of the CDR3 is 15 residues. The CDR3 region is CSARDTGKGENIKYF. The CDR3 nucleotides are TGCAGTGCTAGAGACACAGGGAAGGGAGAAAACATTAAGTACTTC.